The text below deals with one TCR beta chain. This entry is derived from a study of OX40 agonist ivuxolimab in advanced cancers. Trimming removed 5 bases at V and 0 bases at J, with 11 bases between. Germline V gives CDR1 MDHEN, CDR2 SYDVKM. The CDR3 has 15 amino acids. Sequencing was performed with immunoSEQ multiplex PCR; in TCRdb, only in-frame clones are kept and a portion is missing. The repertoire holds over 75,000 clones, with about 90% as singletons. The TCR comes from an adult with an advanced solid tumor such as melanoma, head and neck, liver or kidney cancer. The chain employs TRBV28 and TRBJ1-3; TRBD1 might be the D (5 bases). This material consisted of CD4+ or CD8+ T cells sorted from blood, taken in a trial of the OX40 agonist ivuxolimab. CDR3 coding DNA: TGTGCCAGCAGTCGTCCAGGGATCTCTGGAAACACCATATATTTT. Amino acids: CASSRPGISGNTIYF.